This T cell receptor (beta chain) is drawn from a study of shared clonotypes between healthy human individuals. V dropped 1 base and J dropped 3 bases, with 7 bases sitting between them. The CDR3 loop spans 13 amino acids. Germline CDR1 LNHDA, CDR2 SQIVND (reference sequence). Regarding this clone: Antigen specificity is unknown. Different DNA sequences within this sample yield the same CDR3.

The donors, all of them Caucasian adults, lived in Nashville, Tennessee. Genomic DNA per cell subset filled all wells of several immunoSEQ plates. Amplification in unsorted PBMC replicate PCRs started from 250 to 350 ng DNA, which equals about 28,000 T cell genomes. Assay used: immunoSEQ multiplex PCR; TCRdb lists only in-frame clones, some missing. The table has fewer than 550,000 clones, roughly 85% seen once. Study-wide results and caveats: The small donor group covered limited genetic and exposure diversity.

Sequenced material: PBMCs. The receptor's source is a woman in her thirties or forties in good health. Some clones in this sample may be carry-over from other donors' samples. The chain carries TRBV19 and TRBJ2-7; D gene ambiguous. The CDR3 reads CASSIGASYEQYF. The CDR3, as DNA: TGTGCCAGTAGTATAGGGGCCAGCTACGAGCAGTACTTC.